A selection of T cell receptor beta chains follows, all from one sample in a study of T cell changes during pregnancy in multiple sclerosis. TCRdb keeps only in-frame clones here, not all; method: immunoSEQ multiplex PCR. The table lists 80,000 to 95,000 clones, 90% to 95% of them singletons, with more than 0.85% in the top ten. This material consisted of peripheral blood, taken in the second trimester of pregnancy. Source of these receptors: a female donor with multiple sclerosis, enrolled in a pregnancy study. Each CDR3 is given with its conserved first and last residue. The D gene is left open where the match is weak. Clone sizes are given selectively: once, few, many, or a class where the clone is expanded.

cdr3_nt,cdr3_aa,clone_size,j_call,v_call,d_call
TGTGCCAGCTCACCACGGGACAGGGTCTACAATGAGCAGTTCTTC,CASSPRDRVYNEQFF,NA,TRBJ2-1,TRBV18,TRBD1
TGCGCCAGCAGTCTAGCGGGAGTCAATGAGCAGTTCTTC,CASSLAGVNEQFF,NA,TRBJ2-1,TRBV5-1,TRBD2
TGTGCCAGCAGCCGAGGACAGGGGGCGAGCTATGGCTACACCTTC,CASSRGQGASYGYTF,NA,TRBJ1-2,TRBV7-2,TRBD1
TGTGCCAGCAGCTTAGCGGACTCACTAGCGGCCTACGAGCAGTACTTC,CASSLADSLAAYEQYF,NA,TRBJ2-7,TRBV7-6,TRBD2
TGTGCCAGCAGCTTGTGGGACAGGACCAATCAGCCCCAGCATTTT,CASSLWDRTNQPQHF,NA,TRBJ1-5,TRBV5-6,TRBD1
TGCGCCAGCAGCCAAGAGCCCGGGAGAGGCGCCTACAATGAGCAGTTCTTC,CASSQEPGRGAYNEQFF,NA,TRBJ2-1,TRBV4-1,NA
TGTGCCAGCAGTCAAGGGGGACAGAAGAATCAGCCCCAGCATTTT,CASSQGGQKNQPQHF,NA,TRBJ1-5,TRBV28,TRBD1
TGTGCCAGCAGCCATACAGGGACTAGCGGAATCACCGGGGAGCTGTTTTTT,CASSHTGTSGITGELFF,NA,TRBJ2-2,TRBV9,TRBD2
TGTGCCAGCAGCTCCCTCACTAGCGGGAGGGACAATGAGCAGTTCTTC,CASSSLTSGRDNEQFF,NA,TRBJ2-1,TRBV7-9,TRBD2
TGTGCCTGGGGCTTACAGGGCTATGGCTACACCTTC,CAWGLQGYGYTF,NA,TRBJ1-2,TRBV30,NA
TGTGCCAGCAGCTTGGCCACCTTCTCCGAGCAGTACTTC,CASSLATFSEQYF,NA,TRBJ2-7,TRBV5-6,NA
TGTGCCAGTAGTACAGGGAGGTATGGCTACACCTTC,CASSTGRYGYTF,NA,TRBJ1-2,TRBV19,NA
TGTGCCTGGGGTCCCGGGGGAGCCCATACGCAGTATTTT,CAWGPGGAHTQYF,NA,TRBJ2-3,TRBV30,NA
TGTGCCAGCAGCTTTAGGGGACTAGCGGGAGCGCCGGAGTCCTACGAGCAGTACTTC,CASSFRGLAGAPESYEQYF,NA,TRBJ2-7,TRBV7-2,TRBD2
TGCGCCAGCCGCCGAGGGGGTGGCTACACCTTC,CASRRGGGYTF,NA,TRBJ1-2,TRBV5-1,NA
TGTGCCAGCAGCTTAGAATCTACGGGGTTTCTCCAGCCCCAGCATTTT,CASSLESTGFLQPQHF,NA,TRBJ1-5,TRBV7-2,NA
TGTGCTAGTGGTCCCCCTCTAGCGGGGTACACCGGGGAGCTGTTTTTT,CASGPPLAGYTGELFF,NA,TRBJ2-2,TRBV12-5,TRBD2
TGTGCCAGCAACCCCGGGAGTGGAGGCGGGGAGCTGTTTTTT,CASNPGSGGGELFF,NA,TRBJ2-2,TRBV2,NA
TGTGCCAGCAGCCAGGGTTTTGGGAATAGCAATCAGCCCCAGCATTTT,CASSQGFGNSNQPQHF,NA,TRBJ1-5,TRBV28,NA
TGTGCCAGCAGCTTACTGGGACCGCAGGGGACACCTTACGAGCAGTACTTC,CASSLLGPQGTPYEQYF,NA,TRBJ2-7,TRBV11-2,NA
TGTGCCAGCAGTTTAGCAGGAGGGAACACTGAAGCTTTCTTT,CASSLAGGNTEAFF,NA,TRBJ1-1,TRBV27,NA
TGTGCCAGCAGTTACTCAGCGGGAACTAATACGCAGTATTTT,CASSYSAGTNTQYF,NA,TRBJ2-3,TRBV6-5,TRBD2
TGTGCCAGTAGCATAGCGGGAGGAAGGACAGATACGCAGTATTTT,CASSIAGGRTDTQYF,NA,TRBJ2-3,TRBV19,TRBD2
TGTGCCAGCAGTTTAGGCGGCTTAAGCTCCTACAATGAGCAGTTCTTC,CASSLGGLSSYNEQFF,NA,TRBJ2-1,TRBV27,NA
TGCGCCAGCAGCTTACTAGCGGGACGCGAAGAGACCCAGTACTTC,CASSLLAGREETQYF,NA,TRBJ2-5,TRBV5-1,TRBD2
TGCAGCGTTGAAGATGGGACTAGCGGGGGAAACACCGGGGAGCTGTTTTTT,CSVEDGTSGGNTGELFF,NA,TRBJ2-2,TRBV29-1,TRBD2
TGCGCCAGCAGCCAAGTTGGGGGGGGGCTAGCGGGAGTCCCAGATACGCAGTATTTT,CASSQVGGGLAGVPDTQYF,NA,TRBJ2-3,TRBV4-1,TRBD2
TGCGCCAGCAGCCGCCTACTAGCGGGAGTGAGGAGGGACAATGAGCAGTTCTTC,CASSRLLAGVRRDNEQFF,NA,TRBJ2-1,TRBV4-1,TRBD2
TGTGCCAGCAGCTTAGCGCAGGAGACCCAGTACTTC,CASSLAQETQYF,NA,TRBJ2-5,TRBV7-9,NA
TGTGCCAGCAGCTTGGGACTAGCGGGCTTGTACAATGAGCAGTTCTTC,CASSLGLAGLYNEQFF,NA,TRBJ2-1,TRBV5-6,TRBD2
TGTGCCAGCTGTGGCGGGTCGGGGGGTTATGGCTACACCTTC,CASCGGSGGYGYTF,once,TRBJ1-2,TRBV27,NA
TGCAGCGTTGTTGGATTAGCCCTCCTCGGAGATACGCAGTATTTT,CSVVGLALLGDTQYF,NA,TRBJ2-3,TRBV29-1,NA
TGTGCCAGCAGCCCAAGGGGGACAGGCCCTATCTCCTACGAGCAGTACTTC,CASSPRGTGPISYEQYF,NA,TRBJ2-7,TRBV7-6,TRBD1
TGCGCCAGCAGCCAAGATCACGGGAGTGAATACAATGAGCAGTTCTTC,CASSQDHGSEYNEQFF,NA,TRBJ2-1,TRBV4-3,NA
TGTGCCTGGACCAGAAGGGGTGGCTTACGCACAGATACGCAGTATTTT,CAWTRRGGLRTDTQYF,NA,TRBJ2-3,TRBV30,NA
TGTGCCAGCAGTTTAACCGGAGGCGGCAATGAGCAGTTCTTC,CASSLTGGGNEQFF,NA,TRBJ2-1,TRBV27,NA
TGTGCCAGCAGCCCGACTCGAAGCTCCTACGAGCAGTACTTC,CASSPTRSSYEQYF,NA,TRBJ2-7,TRBV5-4,NA
TGCGCCAGCAGATCCATCCTGGGGGCCCTCTATGGCTACACCTTC,CASRSILGALYGYTF,NA,TRBJ1-2,TRBV5-1,NA
TGCGCCAGCACCACCCCCGGGACTAGCGTAGTCGAGCAGTACTTC,CASTTPGTSVVEQYF,NA,TRBJ2-7,TRBV10-1,TRBD2
TGTGCCAGCAGCTCACTCAGGGGCCCTGGAAACACCATATATTTT,CASSSLRGPGNTIYF,NA,TRBJ1-3,TRBV7-9,NA